These T cell receptor beta chains were read from a single sample in a study of CD8+ T cells in alopecia areata. The method was immunoSEQ multiplex PCR; TCRdb's version includes in-frame clones alone and lacks a portion of them. The sample has fewer than 250,000 clones, 64% seen once. Sequenced here: CD4+ T cells sorted from blood, sampled at week 4, from a patient treated with tofacitinib. The source is a human donor with alopecia areata. CDR3s include the opening cysteine and the closing phenylalanine or tryptophan. The order of the fields is D gene, V gene, J gene, clone size, CDR3 DNA, CDR3 protein. D genes are given only for firm matches. Size tells how often a clone was seen (once, few, many) or the class of an expanded clone, and some rows leave it out.

D: .; V: TRBV5-6; J: TRBJ1-4; size: .; DNA: TGTGCCAGCAGCTTGGATGGTACAGGTGGTGAAAAACTGTTTTTT; CDR3: CASSLDGTGGEKLFF
D: TRBD2; V: TRBV5-1; J: TRBJ2-5; size: once; DNA: TGCGCCAGCAGCCTGGCGCAGGGAGGGCGAGAGACCCAGTACTTC; CDR3: CASSLAQGGRETQYF
D: .; V: TRBV9; J: TRBJ1-1; size: .; DNA: TGTGCCAGCAGCGTAGGTCCGGGGAACACTGAAGCTTTCTTT; CDR3: CASSVGPGNTEAFF
D: .; V: TRBV25-1; J: TRBJ1-2; size: once; DNA: TGTGCCAGCAGTGATTTACAGGAGCGCAACTATGGCTACACCTTC; CDR3: CASSDLQERNYGYTF
D: TRBD1; V: TRBV30; J: TRBJ1-2; size: .; DNA: TGTGCCTGGAGCCAAACCGACAGGGACTACACCTTC; CDR3: CAWSQTDRDYTF
D: TRBD2; V: TRBV2; J: TRBJ2-1; size: .; DNA: TGTGCCAGCAGAGGCGGACTAGCGGGGTTTTATGAGCAGTTCTTC; CDR3: CASRGGLAGFYEQFF
D: TRBD2; V: TRBV5-1; J: TRBJ2-7; size: .; DNA: TGCGCCAGCAGCCTGATGAGCGGGGGGCCCTACGAGCAGTACTTC; CDR3: CASSLMSGGPYEQYF
D: .; V: TRBV4-1; J: TRBJ1-1; size: few; DNA: TGCGCCAGCAGCCAAGATGGACTCCCGGTGGACACTGAAGCTTTCTTT; CDR3: CASSQDGLPVDTEAFF
D: .; V: TRBV5-1; J: TRBJ1-4; size: once; DNA: TGCGCCAGCAGCTTGGAAAGGGGTGAAAAACTGTTTTTT; CDR3: CASSLERGEKLFF
D: .; V: TRBV5-6; J: TRBJ2-7; size: .; DNA: TGTGCCAGCAGCTCGTTCGTTACCTACGAGCAGTACTTC; CDR3: CASSSFVTYEQYF